Below are 28 T cell receptor beta chains sequenced from a single sample in a study of beta chain features in type 1 diabetes. The study reverse transcribed the entire isolated RNA, so it sequenced expressed TCRB transcripts. Some clones are missing from TCRdb's copy, which holds only in-frame ones; the method was immunoSEQ multiplex PCR. The table lists some 150,000 clones, around 13% of them singletons, with under 1.5% in the top ten. The antigens these receptors bind are not known. Points from the study as a whole: Type 1 diabetes patients showed a moderate but significant shortening of TCRB CDR3s in all four CD4+ subsets.

The sample comprised central memory CD4+ T cells from blood. These receptors all stem from a man in his late teens or twenties with type 1 diabetes.

In this sample, this clone turned up many times. The chain has TRBV10-3 and TRBJ1-1; D ambiguous. V lost 5 bases and J lost 1, with 11 bases in between. The CDR3 sequence is 14 residues long. CDR1 and CDR2 from the germline V gene are ENHRY and SYGVKD. CDR3 sequence reads: CAISHPPGNTEAFF. The DNA for the CDR3 is TGTGCCATCAGTCACCCCCCAGGGAACACTGAAGCTTTCTTT.

The chain recombines TRBV4-2 with TRBJ1-6; D not certain. V gave up 2 bases and J gave up 5 bases, with 7 bases separating them. The germline CDR1 and CDR2 sequences are LGHNA and YNFKEQ. The CDR3 contains 14 residues. This CDR3 reads CASSQFRDNSPLHF. The CDR3 DNA reads as TGTGCCAGCAGCCAATTTAGGGATAATTCACCCCTCCACTTT.

In this sample, this clone turned up a few times. CDR3 sequence reads: CASSADMGIGNTIYF. In nucleotides, the CDR3 is TGTGCCAGCAGCGCGGACATGGGAATCGGAAACACCATATATTTT. V usage is TRBV9 and J usage is TRBJ1-3; possible D gene TRBD1, 5 bases. The CDR3 sequence is 15 residues long. The V gene's germline CDR1 is SGDLS and CDR2 YYNGEE. V lost 3 bases to trimming and J lost 4 bases, with 14 bases between them. The variable domain in full, with the rest retrieved from reference TRBV9 and TRBJ1-3, is DSGVTQTPKHLITATGQRVTLRCSPRSGDLSVYWYQQSLDQGLQFLIQYYNGEERAKGNILERFSAQQFPDLHSELNLSSLELGDSALYFCASSADMGIGNTIYFGEGSWLTVV.

The chain employs TRBV5-1 and TRBJ2-3, with unresolved D. This CDR3 has 15 amino acids. V lost 0 bases, J lost 3 bases, and 11 bases lay in between. Germline CDR1 is SGHRS and CDR2 is YFSETQ. CDR3: CASSLADVRTDTQYF. The CDR3 nucleotides are TGCGCCAGCAGCTTGGCCGATGTACGGACAGATACGCAGTATTTT.

This clone has at least ten counts. The gene calls are TRBV7-8 and TRBJ1-6; weak D call: TRBD1 (6 bases). The CDR3 length is 15 residues. Trimming shortened V by 6 bases and J by 9 bases, and 18 bases separated the two germline ends. From germline, CDR1 is SGHVS and CDR2 FQNEAQ. The CDR3 bases are TGTGCCAGCAGTCCGTCGACAGGCACGCTTTCACCCCTCCACTTT. Amino acids: CASSPSTGTLSPLHF.

Written as DNA, the CDR3 is TGTGCCAGCAGCGGGACAGGGACAAACATTCAGTACTTC. Residues: CASSGTGTNIQYF. The chain combines TRBV7-8 with TRBJ2-4; 9 bases are a match to TRBD1. Germline V gene data show CDR1 as SGHVS and CDR2 as FQNEAQ. CDR3 length equals 13 residues. V was clipped by 5 bases and J by 6 bases; unmatched bases: 2.

The sample holds many counts of this clone. The CDR3: CASIHFGQGVDEKLFF. The CDR3 nucleotides are TGTGCCAGCATCCATTTCGGGCAGGGGGTGGACGAAAAACTGTTTTTT. The chain is built from TRBV7-9 and TRBJ1-4, with 7 bases fitting TRBD1. This CDR3 spans 16 amino acids. Germline V gives CDR1 SEHNR, CDR2 FQNEAQ (reference sequence). V shed 7 bases and J 8 bases; nucleotides not matched to a gene: 16.

The chain couples TRBV4-1 to TRBJ2-7, with 7 bases identical to TRBD1. This CDR3 has 15 residues. Trimming took 2 bases from V and 2 from J; bases not matched to a gene: 6. In germline, CDR1 is MGHRA, CDR2 YSYEKL. In DNA, the CDR3 is TGCGCCAGCAGCCAAAGATTGGGACAGACCTACGAGCAGTACTTC. Its translation is CASSQRLGQTYEQYF.

In this sample, this clone turned up a few times. The rearrangement joins TRBV28 to TRBJ1-1; D uncertain. The V gene's germline CDR1 is MDHEN and CDR2 SYDVKM. The germline V and J ends were trimmed by 8 bases and 5 bases, with 12 bases remaining between them. The CDR3 spans 12 residues. The CDR3 bases are TGTGCCAGCTTAGACGTAGAAACTGAAGCTTTCTTT. Translated: CASLDVETEAFF.

There are many counts of this clone. The chain uses TRBV5-1 and TRBJ1-2, with D unresolved. This CDR3 contains 14 residues. The germline V and J ends were trimmed by 0 bases and 4 bases, with 10 bases remaining between them. Germline CDR1 is SGHRS and CDR2 is YFSETQ. The CDR3 bases are TGCGCCAGCAGCTTGGCCGACCCACGCTATGGCTACACCTTC. Amino acid sequence: CASSLADPRYGYTF.

This chain links TRBV12-5 with TRBJ2-7; the D gene is possibly TRBD2 (5 bases). Germline loops: CDR1 LGHNT, CDR2 FRNRAP. The CDR3 spans 13 residues. Trimming left V 5 bases short and J 0 bases short, with 8 bases between. Here the CDR3 DNA reads TGTGCTAGTGGTGCGGGTGTCTCCTACGAGCAGTACTTC. Translating it yields CASGAGVSYEQYF.

Only a few counts were recorded for this clone. V and J are TRBV19 and TRBJ2-1; 10 bases are a match to TRBD1. Looked up from germline, CDR1 is LNHDA and CDR2 is SQIVND (reference sequence). This CDR3 is 15 amino acids long. V was clipped by 1 base and J by 7 bases; unmatched bases: 4. The CDR3: CASSIAGTGVNEQFF. The CDR3 nucleotides read TGTGCCAGTAGTATAGCAGGGACAGGGGTAAATGAGCAGTTCTTC.

This clone has more than one count but fewer than ten. The chain combines TRBV11-2 with TRBJ2-1, with 7 bases aligning to TRBD1. The CDR3 is made up of 15 amino acids. The ends lost 5 bases at V and 5 bases at J; junction bases unmatched: 9. CDR1 and CDR2 (germline): SGHAT, FQNNGV. The CDR3 sequence: CASSPQPGTDNEQFF. The CDR3 nucleotides are TGTGCCAGCAGCCCTCAACCGGGGACAGACAATGAGCAGTTCTTC.

The sample holds a few counts of this clone. The genes are TRBV30 and TRBJ1-5; unclear D gene. CDR3 size: 14 residues. The germline V and J ends were trimmed by 2 bases and 0 bases, with 8 bases remaining between them. Germline V gene lookup returns CDR1 GTSNPN and CDR2 SVGIG (reference sequence). The CDR3 DNA reads TGTGCCTGGAGTCCTGGCAGTAGCAATCAGCCCCAGCATTTT. Translated: CAWSPGSSNQPQHF.

In this sample, this clone turned up a few times. The chain carries TRBV30 and TRBJ1-5; possible D gene TRBD1, 5 bases. The CDR3 consists of 15 residues. Trimming stripped 2 bases from V and 5 bases from J, with 16 bases between. Germline lookup yields CDR1 GTSNPN and CDR2 SVGIG (reference sequence). CDR3 nucleotides: TGTGCCTGGAGTTTCGGATCTGGGACGGATCAGCCCCAGCATTTT. It translates to CAWSFGSGTDQPQHF.

This clone appeared a few times. This chain links TRBV7-2 with TRBJ2-7, with TRBD2 identical over 9 bases. This CDR3 has 15 amino acids. With V trimmed by 1 base and J by 2 bases, 3 bases remained unmatched. The germline CDR1 and CDR2 sequences are SGHTA and FQGNSA. The CDR3 spells CASSLDSGGTYEQYF. CDR3 nucleotides: TGTGCCAGCAGCTTAGACAGCGGGGGGACCTACGAGCAGTACTTC.

This rearrangement joins TRBV5-6 to TRBJ2-3; 8 bases line up with TRBD2. The CDR3 is 13 residues long. Germline V CDR1 and CDR2: SGHDT, YYEEEE. J gave up 7 bases and V 4 bases, and 5 bases lay outside the gene matches. CDR3 sequence reads: CASSPAGGNTQYF. The CDR3 nucleotides are TGTGCCAGCAGCCCCGCGGGGGGAAATACGCAGTATTTT.

This clone was detected a few times. V gene TRBV27 combines with J gene TRBJ2-7; TRBD2 matches at 10 bases. The CDR3 is 15 amino acids. The germline V gene has CDR1 MNHEY and CDR2 SMNVEV (reference sequence). J gave up 2 bases and V 5 bases, and 6 bases lay outside the gene matches. This chain's CDR3 is CASSPLAGETYEQYF. CDR3 bases: TGTGCCAGCAGTCCGCTAGCGGGGGAGACCTACGAGCAGTACTTC.

This clone was counted a few times. The V gene is TRBV19, the J gene TRBJ1-2, with 7 bases lining up with TRBD1. Trimming at V came to 3 bases and at J to 6 bases, leaving 10 bases not matched to a gene. Looked up from germline, CDR1 is LNHDA and CDR2 is SQIVND (reference sequence). The CDR3 spans 15 residues. As DNA, the CDR3 is TGTGCCAGTAGTATCCCGGCGACAGGGCTAGATGGCTACACCTTC. It codes for CASSIPATGLDGYTF.

The rearrangement uses TRBV6-1 and TRBJ2-3; 9 positions agree with TRBD1. The junction had 3 bases not matched to a gene; V was cut back by 2 bases and J by 0 bases. Germline V gene lookup returns CDR1 MNHNS and CDR2 SASEGT. The CDR3 is 16 residues long. The CDR3 here is CASSEQGTGSTDTQYF. For the CDR3, the DNA is TGTGCCAGCAGTGAACAAGGGACAGGGAGCACAGATACGCAGTATTTT.

A few counts support this clone. The CDR3 sequence: CSFQGANSGNTIYF. The DNA of the CDR3 is TGCAGCTTCCAGGGGGCGAACTCTGGAAACACCATATATTTT. The chain uses TRBV29-1 and TRBJ1-3, with 8 bases identical to TRBD1. With 8 bases clipped from V and 0 bases from J, the junction kept 6 bases outside the gene matches. Germline assignment: CDR1 SQVTM and CDR2 ANQGSEA. The CDR3 length is 14 residues.

This clone has a handful of counts. V is TRBV7-9 and J is TRBJ1-1; D possibly corresponds to TRBD1 (6 bases). This CDR3 region has 14 residues. V was trimmed by 5 bases and J by 1 base, leaving 11 bases between them. CDR1 SEHNR and CDR2 FQNEAQ come from the germline V gene (reference sequence). The CDR3 DNA reads TGTGCCAGCAGCCCGCAGGGGAAGAACACTGAAGCTTTCTTT. Its translation: CASSPQGKNTEAFF.

This clone has a handful of counts. The chain carries TRBV15 and TRBJ2-3; possible D gene TRBD2, 6 bases. The CDR3 contains 15 residues. Trimming took 8 bases from V and 2 from J, leaving 17 bases between them. Germline loops: CDR1 LNHNV, CDR2 YYDKDF (reference sequence). The CDR3 DNA is TGTGCCACCTCCACAGGAGGGGCAGTCACAGATACGCAGTATTTT. As protein: CATSTGGAVTDTQYF.

Ten or more counts support this clone. This rearrangement joins TRBV18 to TRBJ1-1; D is unclear. This CDR3 has 14 amino acids. The germline V gene has CDR1 KGHSH and CDR2 LQKENI. Trimming pared 0 bases from V and 5 bases from J, leaving 10 bases between. The CDR3 loop reads CASSPPGRYTEAFF. DNA for the CDR3: TGTGCCAGCTCACCACCGGGGAGGTATACTGAAGCTTTCTTT.

The sample holds many counts of this clone. The chain couples TRBV18 to TRBJ2-4; 7 bases match TRBD1. This CDR3 is built from 15 residues. After removal of 3 bases from V and 2 bases from J, the junction contained 4 bases not matched to a gene. CDR1 is KGHSH and CDR2 is LQKENI in the germline V gene. In DNA, the CDR3 is TGTGCCAGCTCACCTCCGACAGGGACCAAAAACATTCAGTACTTC. This gives the protein CASSPPTGTKNIQYF.

The chain combines TRBV6-5 with TRBJ1-2; perhaps TRBD1 as D (5 bases). V lost 2 bases, J lost 4 bases, and 8 bases lay in between. The germline gives CDR1 MNHEY, CDR2 SVGAGI. The CDR3 extends over 13 amino acids. The CDR3 DNA is TGTGCCAGCAGTTACGGGGGGATCTATGGCTACACCTTC. This translates into CASSYGGIYGYTF.

This chain uses TRBV7-2 with TRBJ1-6, with unresolved D. The CDR3 is made up of 14 amino acids. Trimming shortened V by 0 bases and J by 6 bases, and 6 bases separated the two germline ends. CDR1 SGHTA and CDR2 FQGNSA come from the germline V gene. The CDR3 coding sequence is TGTGCCAGCAGCTTAGCGTCAGCTAATTCACCCCTCCACTTT. Its protein product is CASSLASANSPLHF.

DNA of the CDR3: TGTGCCAGCAGCTTAGACTATAATCAGCCCCAGCATTTT. It is translated as CASSLDYNQPQHF. The V call is TRBV7-2, the J call TRBJ1-5, with D unclear. This CDR3 comprises 13 residues. The V gene lost 1 base and the J gene lost 4 bases, with 5 bases spanning the gap. Germline CDR1 and CDR2: SGHTA and FQGNSA.